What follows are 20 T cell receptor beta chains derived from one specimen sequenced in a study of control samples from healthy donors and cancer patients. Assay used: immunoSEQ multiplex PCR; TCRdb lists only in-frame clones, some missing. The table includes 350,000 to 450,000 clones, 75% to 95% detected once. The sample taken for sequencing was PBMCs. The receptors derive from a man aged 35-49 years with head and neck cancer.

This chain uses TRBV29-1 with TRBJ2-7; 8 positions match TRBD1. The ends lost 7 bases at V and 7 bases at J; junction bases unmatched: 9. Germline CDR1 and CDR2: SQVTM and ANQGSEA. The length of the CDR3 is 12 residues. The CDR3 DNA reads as TGCAGCGGCAGGACAGGGAATCGTGAGCAGTACTTC. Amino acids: CSGRTGNREQYF.

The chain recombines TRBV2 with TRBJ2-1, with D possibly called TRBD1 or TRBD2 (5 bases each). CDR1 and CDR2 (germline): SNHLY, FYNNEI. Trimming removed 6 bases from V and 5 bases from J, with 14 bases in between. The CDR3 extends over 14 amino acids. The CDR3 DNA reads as TGTGCCAGCAGCGACTATCCCAGGGACAATGAGCAGTTCTTC. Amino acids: CASSDYPRDNEQFF.

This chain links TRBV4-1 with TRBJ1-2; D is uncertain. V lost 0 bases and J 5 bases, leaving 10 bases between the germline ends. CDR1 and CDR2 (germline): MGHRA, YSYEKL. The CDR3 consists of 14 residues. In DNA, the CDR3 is TGCGCCAGCAGCCAAGATGCCCGGAGGTATGGCTACACCTTC. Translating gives CASSQDARRYGYTF.

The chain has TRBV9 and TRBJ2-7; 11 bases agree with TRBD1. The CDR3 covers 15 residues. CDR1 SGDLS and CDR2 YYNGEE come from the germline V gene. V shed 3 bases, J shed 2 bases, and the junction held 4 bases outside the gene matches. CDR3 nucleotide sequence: TGTGCCAGCAGCGCACGGGACAGGGGGACCTACGAGCAGTACTTC. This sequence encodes CASSARDRGTYEQYF. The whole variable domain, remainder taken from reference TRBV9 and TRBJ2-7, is DSGVTQTPKHLITATGQRVTLRCSPRSGDLSVYWYQQSLDQGLQFLIQYYNGEERAKGNILERFSAQQFPDLHSELNLSSLELGDSALYFCASSARDRGTYEQYFGPGTRLTVT.

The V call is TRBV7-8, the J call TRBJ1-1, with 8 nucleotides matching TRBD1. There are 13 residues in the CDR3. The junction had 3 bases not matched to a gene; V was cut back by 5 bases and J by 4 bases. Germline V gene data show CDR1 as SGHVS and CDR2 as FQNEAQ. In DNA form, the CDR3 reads TGTGCCAGCAGCCGGACAGGGCCCACTGAAGCTTTCTTT. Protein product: CASSRTGPTEAFF.

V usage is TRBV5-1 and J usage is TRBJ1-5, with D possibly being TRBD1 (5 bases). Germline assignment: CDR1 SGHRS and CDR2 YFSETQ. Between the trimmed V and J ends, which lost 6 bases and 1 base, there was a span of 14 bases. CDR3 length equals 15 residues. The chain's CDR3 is CASTWGPGSNQPQHF. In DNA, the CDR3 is TGCGCCAGCACCTGGGGCCCAGGGAGCAATCAGCCCCAGCATTTT. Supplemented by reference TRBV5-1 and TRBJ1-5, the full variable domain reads KAGVTQTPRYLIKTRGQQVTLSCSPISGHRSVSWYQQTPGQGLQFLFEYFSETQRNKGNFPGRFSGRQFSNSRSEMNVSTLELGDSALYLCASTWGPGSNQPQHFGDGTRLSIL.

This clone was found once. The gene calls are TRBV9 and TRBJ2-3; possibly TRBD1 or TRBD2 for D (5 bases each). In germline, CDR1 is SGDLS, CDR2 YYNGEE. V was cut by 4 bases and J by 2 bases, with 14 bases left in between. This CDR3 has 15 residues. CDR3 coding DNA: TGTGCCAGCAGCCCCTCGGGACGGAACACAGATACGCAGTATTTT. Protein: CASSPSGRNTDTQYF.

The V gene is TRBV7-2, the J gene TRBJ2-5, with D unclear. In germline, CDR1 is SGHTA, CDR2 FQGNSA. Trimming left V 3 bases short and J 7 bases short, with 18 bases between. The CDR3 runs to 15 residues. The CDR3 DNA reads TGTGCCAGCAGCTTGGGCCCCTTAGCATCTGGGACCCAGTACTTC. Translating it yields CASSLGPLASGTQYF.

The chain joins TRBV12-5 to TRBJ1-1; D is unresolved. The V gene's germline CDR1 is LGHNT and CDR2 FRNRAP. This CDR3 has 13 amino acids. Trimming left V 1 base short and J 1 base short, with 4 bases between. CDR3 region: CASGLGGNTEAFF. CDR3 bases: TGTGCTAGTGGTTTGGGCGGGAACACTGAAGCTTTCTTT.

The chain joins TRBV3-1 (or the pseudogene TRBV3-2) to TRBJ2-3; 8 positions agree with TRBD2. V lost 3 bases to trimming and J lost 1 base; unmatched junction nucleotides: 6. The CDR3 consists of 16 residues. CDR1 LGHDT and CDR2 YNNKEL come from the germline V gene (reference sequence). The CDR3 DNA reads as TGTGCCAGCAGCCACAGGGGCGGGGGGCGCACAGATACGCAGTATTTT. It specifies CASSHRGGGRTDTQYF.

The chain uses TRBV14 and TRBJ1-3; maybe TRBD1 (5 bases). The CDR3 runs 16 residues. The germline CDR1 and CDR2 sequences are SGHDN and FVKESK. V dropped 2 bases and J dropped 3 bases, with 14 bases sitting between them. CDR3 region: CASSQPGQGGGNTIYF. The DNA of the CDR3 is TGTGCCAGCAGCCAACCCGGGCAGGGAGGTGGAAACACCATATATTTT.

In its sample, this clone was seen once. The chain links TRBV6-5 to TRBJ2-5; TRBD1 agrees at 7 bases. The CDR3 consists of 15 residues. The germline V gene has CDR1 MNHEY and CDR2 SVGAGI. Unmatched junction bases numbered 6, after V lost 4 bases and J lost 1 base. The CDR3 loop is CASSSGQPTQETQYF. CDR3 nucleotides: TGTGCCAGCAGTTCGGGACAGCCGACCCAAGAGACCCAGTACTTC.

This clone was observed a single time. In DNA, the CDR3 is TGTGCCAGCAGCGTAGCTAGCGGGAGTATCTACGAGCAGTACTTC. As protein: CASSVASGSIYEQYF. The chain has TRBV9 and TRBJ2-7; 10 nucleotides align to TRBD2. Germline CDR1 and CDR2: SGDLS and YYNGEE. The CDR3 runs 15 residues. V lost 0 bases to trimming and J lost 3 bases; unmatched junction nucleotides: 3.

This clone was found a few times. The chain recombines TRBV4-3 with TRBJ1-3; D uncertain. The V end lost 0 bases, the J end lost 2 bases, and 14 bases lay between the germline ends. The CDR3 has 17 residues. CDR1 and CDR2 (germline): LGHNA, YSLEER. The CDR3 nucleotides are TGCGCCAGCAGCCAAGACCCGGGCTCTGTGGCTGGAAACACCATATATTTT. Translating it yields CASSQDPGSVAGNTIYF.

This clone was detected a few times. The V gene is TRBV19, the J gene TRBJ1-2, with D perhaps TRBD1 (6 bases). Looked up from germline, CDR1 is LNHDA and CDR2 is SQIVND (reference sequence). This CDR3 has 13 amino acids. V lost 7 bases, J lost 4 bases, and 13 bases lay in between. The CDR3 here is CASTLSGAYGYTF. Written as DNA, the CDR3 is TGTGCCAGTACCCTATCAGGGGCCTATGGCTACACCTTC.

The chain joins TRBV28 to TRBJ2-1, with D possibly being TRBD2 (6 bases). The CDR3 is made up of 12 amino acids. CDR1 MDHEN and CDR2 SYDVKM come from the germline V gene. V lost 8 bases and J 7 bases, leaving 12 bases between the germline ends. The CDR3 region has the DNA TGTGCCAGCGGCGGGGCCTGGAATGAGCAGTTCTTC. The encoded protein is CASGGAWNEQFF.

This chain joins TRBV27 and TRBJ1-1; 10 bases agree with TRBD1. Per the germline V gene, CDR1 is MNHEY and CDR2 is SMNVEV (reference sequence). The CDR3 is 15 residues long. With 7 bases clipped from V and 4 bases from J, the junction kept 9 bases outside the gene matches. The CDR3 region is CASKGRQGASTEAFF. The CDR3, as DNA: TGTGCCAGCAAAGGCCGACAGGGGGCGTCCACTGAAGCTTTCTTT.

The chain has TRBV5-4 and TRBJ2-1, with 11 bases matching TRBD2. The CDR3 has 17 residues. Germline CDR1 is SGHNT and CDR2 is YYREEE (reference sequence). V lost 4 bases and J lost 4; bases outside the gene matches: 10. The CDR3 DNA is TGTGCCAGCAGCGAAGTAGCGGCTAGCGGGAGGTACAATGAGCAGTTCTTC. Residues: CASSEVAASGRYNEQFF.

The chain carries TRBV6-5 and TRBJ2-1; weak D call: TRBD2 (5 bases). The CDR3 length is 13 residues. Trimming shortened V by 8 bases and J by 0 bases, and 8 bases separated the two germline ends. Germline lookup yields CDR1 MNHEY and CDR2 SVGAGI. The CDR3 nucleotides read TGTGCCAGCCAGGAGGCCTCCTACAATGAGCAGTTCTTC. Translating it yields CASQEASYNEQFF.

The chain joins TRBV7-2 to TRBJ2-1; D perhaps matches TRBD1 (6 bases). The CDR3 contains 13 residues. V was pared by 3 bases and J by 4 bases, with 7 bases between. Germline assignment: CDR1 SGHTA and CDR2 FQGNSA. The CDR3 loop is CASSFQGYNEQFF. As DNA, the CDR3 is TGTGCCAGCAGCTTCCAGGGGTACAATGAGCAGTTCTTC. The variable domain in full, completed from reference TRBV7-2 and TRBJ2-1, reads GAGVSQSPSNKVTEKGKDVELRCDPISGHTALYWYRQSLGQGLEFLIYFQGNSAPDKSGLPSDRFSAERTGGSVSTLTIQRTQQEDSAVYLCASSFQGYNEQFFGPGTRLTVL.